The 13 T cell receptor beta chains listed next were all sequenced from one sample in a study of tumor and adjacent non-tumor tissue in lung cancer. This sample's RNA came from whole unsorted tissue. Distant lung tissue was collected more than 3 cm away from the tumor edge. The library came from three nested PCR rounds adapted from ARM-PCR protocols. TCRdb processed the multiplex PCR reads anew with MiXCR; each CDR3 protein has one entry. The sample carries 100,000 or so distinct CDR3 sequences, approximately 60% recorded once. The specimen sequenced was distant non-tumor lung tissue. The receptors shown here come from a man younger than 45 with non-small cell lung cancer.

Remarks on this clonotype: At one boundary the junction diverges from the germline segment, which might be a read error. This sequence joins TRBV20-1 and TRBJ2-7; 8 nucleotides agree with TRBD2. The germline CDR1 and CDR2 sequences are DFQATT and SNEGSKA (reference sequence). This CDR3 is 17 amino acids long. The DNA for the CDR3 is TGCAGTGATAGAGATAGTCTTGGGCTAGCGGGTCTCTACGAGCAGTACTTC. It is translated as CSDRDSLGLAGLYEQYF.

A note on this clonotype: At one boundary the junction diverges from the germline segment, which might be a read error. In DNA, the CDR3 is TGCTGTGCCTCTCTCGGGACATCCTACGAGCAGTACTTC. It translates to CCASLGTSYEQYF. V and J are TRBV20-1 and TRBJ2-7, with D tentatively TRBD1 (6 bases). The germline V gene has CDR1 DFQATT and CDR2 SNEGSKA (reference sequence). There are 13 residues in the CDR3.

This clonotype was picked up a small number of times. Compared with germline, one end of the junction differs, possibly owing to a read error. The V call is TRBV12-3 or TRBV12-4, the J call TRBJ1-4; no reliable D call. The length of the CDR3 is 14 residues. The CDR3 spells CASSSSATDEKLFF. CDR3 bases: TGTGCCAGCAGTTCGTCTGCAACTGATGAAAAACTGTTTTTT.

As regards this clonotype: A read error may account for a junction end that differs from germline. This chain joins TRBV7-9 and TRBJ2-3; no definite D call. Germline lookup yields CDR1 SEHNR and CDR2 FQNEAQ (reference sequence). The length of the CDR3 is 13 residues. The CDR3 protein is CAILDGVADMQYF. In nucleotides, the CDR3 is TGTGCCATTCTGGATGGGGTGGCGGATATGCAGTATTTT.

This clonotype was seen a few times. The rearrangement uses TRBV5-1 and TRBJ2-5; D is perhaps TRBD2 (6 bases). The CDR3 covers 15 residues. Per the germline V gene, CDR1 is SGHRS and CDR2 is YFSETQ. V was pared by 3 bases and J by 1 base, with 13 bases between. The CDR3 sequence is CASSSAGPFQETQYF. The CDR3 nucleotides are TGCGCCAGCAGCTCCGCGGGGCCATTCCAAGAGACCCAGTACTTC.

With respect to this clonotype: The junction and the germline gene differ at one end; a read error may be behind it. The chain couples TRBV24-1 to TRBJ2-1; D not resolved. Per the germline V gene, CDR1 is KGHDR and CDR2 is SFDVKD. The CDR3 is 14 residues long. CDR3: CVTSDFRLDNEQFF. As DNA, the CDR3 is TGTGTCACCAGTGATTTTCGGCTTGACAATGAGCAGTTCTTC.

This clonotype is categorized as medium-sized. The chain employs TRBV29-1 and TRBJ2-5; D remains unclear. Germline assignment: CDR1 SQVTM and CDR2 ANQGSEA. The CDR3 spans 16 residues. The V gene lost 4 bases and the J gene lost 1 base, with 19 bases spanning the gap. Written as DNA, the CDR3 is TGCAGCGTTGTCCCCAGAGGACGACACGTCCAAGAGACCCAGTACTTC. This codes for CSVVPRGRHVQETQYF.

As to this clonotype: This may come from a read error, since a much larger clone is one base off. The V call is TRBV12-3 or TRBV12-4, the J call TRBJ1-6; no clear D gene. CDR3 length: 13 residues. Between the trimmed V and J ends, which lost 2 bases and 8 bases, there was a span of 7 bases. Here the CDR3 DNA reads TGTGCCAGCAGTTTAACCAGATATTCACCCCTCCACTTT. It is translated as CASSLTRYSPLHF.

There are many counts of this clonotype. The DNA of the CDR3 is TGCAGTGCTAGAGTGGTGGACAAAATCTATGGCTACACCTTC. Protein product: CSARVVDKIYGYTF. This chain uses TRBV20-1 with TRBJ1-2, with D tentatively TRBD1 (5 bases). In germline, CDR1 is DFQATT, CDR2 SNEGSKA (reference sequence). The length of the CDR3 is 14 residues. The ends were cut back, 1 base at V and 4 bases at J, with 13 bases in the middle.

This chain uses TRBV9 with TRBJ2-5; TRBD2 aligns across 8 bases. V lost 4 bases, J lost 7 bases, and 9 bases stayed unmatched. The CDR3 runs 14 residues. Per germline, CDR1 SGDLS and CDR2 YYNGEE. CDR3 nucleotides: TGTGCCAGCAGCACAGGACTAGCACAGGTGACCCAGTACTTC. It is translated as CASSTGLAQVTQYF. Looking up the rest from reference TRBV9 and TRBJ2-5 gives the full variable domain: DSGVTQTPKHLITATGQRVTLRCSPRSGDLSVYWYQQSLDQGLQFLIQYYNGEERAKGNILERFSAQQFPDLHSELNLSSLELGDSALYFCASSTGLAQVTQYFGPGTRLLVL.

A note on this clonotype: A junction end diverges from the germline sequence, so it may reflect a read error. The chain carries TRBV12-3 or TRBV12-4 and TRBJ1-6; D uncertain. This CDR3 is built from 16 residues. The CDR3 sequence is CASSFDDSFYDSPLHF. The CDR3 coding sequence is TGTGCCAGCAGTTTCGACGATAGCTTCTATGATTCACCCCTCCACTTT.

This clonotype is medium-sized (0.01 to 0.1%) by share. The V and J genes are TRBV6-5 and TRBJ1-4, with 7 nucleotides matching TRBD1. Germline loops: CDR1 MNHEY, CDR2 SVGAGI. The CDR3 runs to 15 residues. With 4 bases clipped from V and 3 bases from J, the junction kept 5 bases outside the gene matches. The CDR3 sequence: CASSFTTGPNEKLFF. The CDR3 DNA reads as TGTGCCAGCAGTTTTACGACAGGGCCTAATGAAAAACTGTTTTTT.

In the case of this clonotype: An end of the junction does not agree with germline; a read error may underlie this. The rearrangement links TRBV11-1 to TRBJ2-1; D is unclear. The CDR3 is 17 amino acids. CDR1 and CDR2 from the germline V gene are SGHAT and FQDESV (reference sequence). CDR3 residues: CASSSRSRQRSYNEQFF. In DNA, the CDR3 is TGTGCCAGCAGCTCTCGATCGAGGCAACGATCCTATAATGAGCAGTTCTTC.